There are a few counts of the clone carrying this TCR beta chain. Its antigen is currently unknown. All donors were healthy Caucasians. J gave up 0 bases and V 2 bases, and 6 bases lay outside the gene matches. The CDR3 extends over 16 amino acids. Germline assignment: CDR1 MNHEY and CDR2 SVGAGI. The sample is drawn from a study of identical twins. Points from the study as a whole: Researchers reported excess low generation probability among twin-shared out-of-frame alpha sequences. Sharing of beta out-of-frame sequences by twins showed a weaker excess.

With template switching, a universal primer site was added, and the cDNA carried unique molecular identifiers. TCRdb independently ran MiXCR on the 5' RACE reads; one entry per CDR3 protein. The sample comprises 550,000 to 800,000 distinct CDR3 sequences, roughly 7.1% of which are singletons, and roughly 1.5% rests with the top ten. These data are also associated with another study on yellow fever vaccine responses in identical twins.

Input material: PBMCs. The sequence was collected from a woman between 18 and 29 years old in good health. This chain uses TRBV6-5 with TRBJ2-7; 8 bases are shared with TRBD1. CDR3 residues: CASSYTGGTPSYEQYF. CDR3 DNA sequence: TGTGCCAGCAGTTACACAGGGGGGACACCCTCCTACGAGCAGTACTTC.